The rows below give T cell receptor beta chains drawn from one sample of a study of cytomegalovirus exposure and HLA in healthy donors. Only in-frame clones appear in the TCRdb table, and some are missing; sequencing was by immunoSEQ multiplex PCR. Of 150,000 or so clones in the sample, roughly 84% were seen once. Sequenced sample: PBMCs. These receptors were obtained from a man aged 25 to 40 in good health and CMV-seronegative. Both conserved end residues are part of each CDR3. Each record gives: D gene, clone size, V gene, J gene, CDR3 protein, CDR3 DNA. D genes are given only for firm matches. Clone sizes are given selectively: once, few, many, or a class where the clone is expanded.

>TRBD1|-|TRBV10-2|TRBJ1-1
CASSWTGGETEAFF
TGCGCCAGCAGCTGGACAGGGGGGGAGACTGAAGCTTTCTTT
>TRBD1|-|TRBV7-9|TRBJ1-5
CASSPGTEEYSNQPQHF
TGTGCCAGCAGCCCCGGGACAGAAGAATATAGCAATCAGCCCCAGCATTTT
>TRBD2|once|TRBV18|TRBJ2-1
CASSPPGIIAGGNEQFF
TGTGCCAGCTCACCACCCGGGATAATAGCGGGAGGCAATGAGCAGTTCTTC
>TRBD1|-|TRBV5-1|TRBJ1-6
CASSLEKGASYNSPLHF
TGCGCCAGCAGCTTGGAAAAGGGGGCCTCCTATAATTCACCCCTCCACTTT
>TRBD2|-|TRBV2|TRBJ2-3
CASRPTSESTDTQYF
TGTGCCAGCAGGCCGACTAGCGAGAGCACAGATACGCAGTATTTT
>TRBD2|-|TRBV11-3|TRBJ2-7
CASSLGLAGGGEQYF
TGTGCCAGCAGCTTAGGACTAGCGGGAGGCGGGGAGCAGTACTTC
>-|-|TRBV10-3|TRBJ1-2
CAISLGAYGYTF
TGTGCCATCAGTCTGGGGGCGTATGGCTACACCTTC
>TRBD2|-|TRBV5-5|TRBJ2-7
CASSAGGGRTYEQYF
TGCGCCAGCAGCGCCGGGGGGGGCCGTACCTACGAGCAGTACTTC
>-|-|TRBV15|TRBJ2-5
CATSRDALVQETQYF
TGTGCCACCAGCAGAGATGCACTAGTTCAAGAGACCCAGTACTTC
>-|-|TRBV6-1|TRBJ2-3
CASSELRTDTQYF
TGTGCCAGCAGTGAATTGAGGACAGATACGCAGTATTTT
>-|-|TRBV30|TRBJ1-3
CAWTIGVGAGNTIYF
TGTGCCTGGACCATCGGGGTCGGGGCTGGAAACACCATATATTTT
>-|-|TRBV9|TRBJ2-7
CASSVAPNPHYEQYF
TGTGCCAGCAGCGTAGCCCCCAATCCCCACTACGAGCAGTACTTC
>-|-|TRBV7-2|TRBJ2-3
CASSLVSRTDTQYF
TGTGCCAGCAGCTTAGTCAGTCGCACAGATACGCAGTATTTT
>-|-|TRBV28|TRBJ2-5
CASSSWPEAGKETQYF
TGTGCCAGCAGTTCATGGCCGGAGGCGGGAAAGGAGACCCAGTACTTC
>TRBD1|medium-sized|TRBV4-3|TRBJ2-1
CASRMDRGPFEQFF
TGCGCCAGCAGAATGGACAGGGGTCCGTTTGAGCAGTTCTTC
>TRBD2|few|TRBV6-5|TRBJ2-7
CASSQTGGTYEQYF
TGTGCCAGCAGCCAAACGGGGGGGACCTACGAGCAGTACTTC
>-|-|TRBV6-1|TRBJ2-7
CASSEVADSPEQYF
TGTGCCAGCAGTGAAGTGGCAGACAGCCCCGAGCAGTACTTC
>TRBD1|-|TRBV27|TRBJ2-7
CASSLDRGHSYEQYF
TGTGCCAGCAGTTTAGACAGGGGCCACTCCTACGAGCAGTACTTC
>TRBD1|-|TRBV4-1|TRBJ2-7
CASSIGLIGTGASYEQYF
TGCGCCAGCAGCATAGGACTCATAGGGACAGGGGCCTCCTACGAGCAGTACTTC
>-|once|TRBV7-9|TRBJ2-5
CASSQPTNTRGETQYF
TGTGCCAGCAGTCAACCGACGAATACCAGGGGAGAGACCCAGTACTTC
>TRBD1|-|TRBV5-4|TRBJ2-7
CASSFDRVTTYEQYF
TGTGCCAGCAGCTTTGACAGGGTGACTACCTACGAGCAGTACTTC
>TRBD1|-|TRBV10-1|TRBJ2-7
CASSPIGTGYEQYF
TGCGCCAGCAGCCCTATTGGGACAGGGTATGAGCAGTACTTC
>TRBD2|-|TRBV7-8|TRBJ2-5
CASSYGTSGGETQYF
TGTGCCAGCAGTTACGGGACTAGCGGGGGAGAGACCCAGTACTTC
>-|-|TRBV7-9|TRBJ2-7
CASSLGSGGAYEQYF
TGTGCCAGCAGCTTAGGGAGTGGCGGGGCGTACGAGCAGTACTTC
>TRBD2|once|TRBV2|TRBJ2-7
CASDLLATPPYEQYF
TGTGCCAGCGACTTACTAGCGACTCCTCCTTACGAGCAGTACTTC
>-|-|TRBV30|TRBJ1-4
CAWSVRRGRLTNEKLFF
TGTGCCTGGAGTGTACGCAGGGGAAGGCTAACTAATGAAAAACTGTTTTTT
>TRBD2|-|TRBV5-1|TRBJ2-5
CASSWGLAGVGETQYF
TGCGCCAGCAGCTGGGGACTAGCGGGAGTAGGAGAGACCCAGTACTTC
>-|-|TRBV19|TRBJ1-5
CASSASGHFFPQHF
TGTGCCAGTAGTGCCTCGGGACATTTCTTTCCCCAGCATTTT
>TRBD2|-|TRBV11-2|TRBJ2-7
CASSSPRGGEQYF
TGTGCCAGCAGCTCTCCCCGGGGGGGTGAGCAGTACTTC
>-|-|TRBV28|TRBJ1-2
CASSLPSDINYGYTF
TGTGCCAGCAGTTTGCCGAGTGACATCAACTATGGCTACACCTTC
>-|-|TRBV5-1|TRBJ2-6
CASSLSGANVLTF
TGCGCCAGCAGCCTCTCTGGGGCCAACGTCCTGACTTTC
>-|-|TRBV5-1|TRBJ1-5
CASSRTGGGNQPQHF
TGCGCCAGCAGTAGAACAGGCGGTGGCAATCAGCCCCAGCATTTT
>-|-|TRBV19|TRBJ2-2
CASLPDSSGELFF
TGTGCCAGTCTCCCCGACAGCTCCGGGGAGCTGTTTTTT
>TRBD2|-|TRBV15|TRBJ2-2
CATSRPGLAGNTGELFF
TGTGCCACCAGCAGACCAGGACTAGCGGGGAACACCGGGGAGCTGTTTTTT
>-|few|TRBV4-3|TRBJ2-1
CASSQEGRGNEQFF
TGCGCCAGCAGCCAAGAAGGCCGCGGGAATGAGCAGTTCTTC
>-|-|TRBV6-1|TRBJ1-1
CASSYDTEAFF
TGTGCCAGCAGTTATGACACTGAAGCTTTCTTT
>-|-|TRBV6-5|TRBJ2-7
CASSGRGALAQYF
TGTGCCAGCAGTGGCAGGGGGGCCCTGGCGCAGTACTTC
>-|-|TRBV2|TRBJ2-4
CASSEDRVKNIQYF
TGTGCCAGCAGTGAGGACAGAGTGAAAAACATTCAGTACTTC
>-|-|TRBV9|TRBJ2-2
CASSVGSGPGELFF
TGTGCCAGCAGCGTAGGTTCTGGCCCCGGGGAGCTGTTTTTT
>-|-|TRBV2|TRBJ2-5
CASSVGYQETQYF
TGTGCCAGCAGTGTCGGGTACCAAGAGACCCAGTACTTC
>-|-|TRBV27|TRBJ1-5
CASSLSGTRNQPQHF
TGTGCCAGCAGTCTATCCGGGACTCGGAATCAGCCCCAGCATTTT
>TRBD1|once|TRBV4-2|TRBJ1-3
CASSQLPGTGGVVGNTIYF
TGTGCCAGCAGCCAACTTCCCGGGACAGGGGGAGTGGTTGGAAACACCATATATTTT
>-|once|TRBV5-6|TRBJ2-6
CASSQGASGANVLTF
TGTGCCAGCAGCCAAGGGGCGTCTGGGGCCAACGTCCTGACTTTC
>-|-|TRBV4-2|TRBJ1-6
CASSQEGKLGAPLHF
TGTGCCAGCAGCCAAGAGGGGAAGCTCGGGGCACCCCTCCACTTT
>-|-|TRBV15|TRBJ2-3
CATSGNQRDTQYF
TGTGCCACCAGCGGAAACCAGCGGGATACGCAGTATTTT
>TRBD2|-|TRBV10-3|TRBJ2-3
CAISAGTSGDTDTQYF
TGTGCCATCAGTGCCGGGACTAGCGGGGACACAGATACGCAGTATTTT
>TRBD1|-|TRBV29-1|TRBJ1-1
CSVADRGRGTEAFF
TGCAGCGTCGCGGACAGGGGGAGGGGCACTGAAGCTTTCTTT
>-|once|TRBV18|TRBJ2-1
CASWGITSSYNEQFF
TGTGCCAGCTGGGGCATAACCAGCTCCTACAATGAGCAGTTCTTC
>-|-|TRBV7-9|TRBJ2-5
CASSLVAAGETQYF
TGTGCCAGCAGCTTAGTGGCCGCGGGGGAGACCCAGTACTTC
>TRBD1|-|TRBV19|TRBJ1-4
CASVLTGVSSNEKLFF
TGTGCCAGTGTCCTCACAGGGGTTTCATCTAATGAAAAACTGTTTTTT
>-|-|TRBV11-2|TRBJ2-7
CASSSVGGRSYEQYF
TGTGCCAGCAGCTCCGTCGGGGGACGCTCCTACGAGCAGTACTTC
>-|once|TRBV5-1|TRBJ2-5
CASSGTTGNYGETQYF
TGCGCCAGCAGCGGTACCACAGGGAACTACGGAGAGACCCAGTACTTC
>-|-|TRBV28|TRBJ1-5
CASREAPQNSNQPQHF
TGTGCCAGCAGAGAGGCCCCTCAGAATAGCAATCAGCCCCAGCATTTT
>-|once|TRBV28|TRBJ2-7
CASSPDRPGSYEQYF
TGTGCCAGCAGTCCCGATCGCCCGGGGTCCTACGAGCAGTACTTC
>-|-|TRBV28|TRBJ1-5
CASNGDQPQHF
TGTGCCAGCAACGGAGATCAGCCCCAGCATTTT
>TRBD1|-|TRBV5-6|TRBJ1-1
CASSRGPTGVGTEAFF
TGTGCCAGCAGCAGGGGCCCGACAGGGGTCGGCACTGAAGCTTTCTTT
>-|few|TRBV6-1|TRBJ2-7
CASSEIGMGEQYF
TGTGCCAGCAGTGAAATAGGCATGGGCGAGCAGTACTTC
>-|-|TRBV21-1|TRBJ2-7
CASSKGSSGSHSYEQYF
TGTGCCAGCAGCAAAGGTTCTAGCGGGAGTCATTCCTACGAGCAGTACTTC
>TRBD1|-|TRBV28|TRBJ2-3
CASSLDRVIDTQYF
TGTGCCAGCAGTTTGGACAGGGTAATCGATACGCAGTATTTT
>TRBD1|few|TRBV18|TRBJ2-1
CASSPYRGNEQFF
TGTGCCAGCTCACCCTACAGGGGAAATGAGCAGTTCTTC